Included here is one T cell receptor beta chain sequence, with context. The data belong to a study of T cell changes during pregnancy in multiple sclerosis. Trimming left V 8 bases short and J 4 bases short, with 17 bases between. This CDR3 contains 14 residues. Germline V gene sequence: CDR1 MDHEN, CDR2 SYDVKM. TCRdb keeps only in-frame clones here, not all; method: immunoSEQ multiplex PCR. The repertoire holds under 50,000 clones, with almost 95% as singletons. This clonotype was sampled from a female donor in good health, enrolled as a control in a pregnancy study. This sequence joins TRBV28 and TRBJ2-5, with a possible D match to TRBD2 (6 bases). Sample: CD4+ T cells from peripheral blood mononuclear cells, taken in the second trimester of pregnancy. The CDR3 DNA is TGTGCCAGCCTGATGGGACTCGGAGGAGAGACCCAGTACTTC. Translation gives CASLMGLGGETQYF.